This is a list of T cell receptor beta chains from one sample in a study of blood T cell repertoires in COVID-19. Measured with immunoSEQ multiplex PCR; TCRdb has only the in-frame clones, and not every one. The repertoire holds around 380,000 clones, with approximately 89% as singletons. Sequencing input: PBMCs or T cells enriched from blood (not recorded which). The receptors were gathered from a man aged 30 to 45 who had recovered from COVID-19. Both conserved end residues are part of each CDR3. Fields, in order: clone size, V gene, CDR3 protein. Size values are once, few and many counts, or a class for expanded clones, and some rows have none.

size: .; V: TRBV7-8; CDR3: CASSFGRVSSYEQYF
size: .; V: TRBV24-1; CDR3: CATSDVGGGGYTF
size: .; V: TRBV6-1; CDR3: CASSETSGEEKLFF
size: once; V: TRBV6-5; CDR3: CASRGGLGSEQYF
size: once; V: TRBV2; CDR3: CASTAGQGIHEQYF
size: .; V: TRBV30; CDR3: CAWIPGQGLISPLHF
size: .; V: TRBV6-5; CDR3: CASDFRDTNTEAFF
size: .; V: TRBV27; CDR3: CASSLIQGSAGVNNSPLHF
size: .; V: TRBV12-1; CDR3: CARRGQASTDTQYF
size: .; V: TRBV29-1; CDR3: CSIKPDSSYEQYF
size: .; V: TRBV7-9; CDR3: CASSSRTSGSGNEQFF
size: .; V: TRBV19; CDR3: CASSIPPGGPGSYTF
size: .; V: TRBV6-5; CDR3: CASSYLLNTEAFF
size: once; V: TRBV30; CDR3: CAWKGTGAVGAFF
size: once; V: TRBV2; CDR3: CASSENSGGAIWDTQYF
size: .; V: TRBV5-5; CDR3: CASSLTGFPHRMNTEAFF
size: .; V: TRBV2; CDR3: CASRDRGIGQPQHF
size: .; V: TRBV10-3; CDR3: CAIGTGQPQHF
size: .; V: TRBV30; CDR3: CAWRGQGFGNTIYF
size: .; V: TRBV6-4; CDR3: CASSEGAGLNYGYTF
size: .; V: TRBV6-2/TRBV6-3; CDR3: CASSSWTGPLLRNTIYF
size: .; V: TRBV19; CDR3: CAAQGQRNQPQHF
size: .; V: TRBV6-5; CDR3: CASTLTGDYGYTF
size: .; V: TRBV27; CDR3: CASKGTAQNYGYTF
size: .; V: TRBV7-6; CDR3: CASSLGVSGGPVETQYF
size: .; V: TRBV5-1; CDR3: CASSYGQGSYNSPLHF
size: .; V: TRBV6-1; CDR3: CASSEWGRGTEAFF
size: .; V: TRBV6-1; CDR3: CASSERDRRTDTQYF
size: .; V: TRBV9; CDR3: CASSESLRGSYNEQFF
size: .; V: TRBV7-9; CDR3: CASSSGQGVVDTQYF
size: .; V: TRBV3-1/TRBV3-2; CDR3: CASSQGGGGYTF
size: .; V: TRBV6-2/TRBV6-3; CDR3: CASSDGTGSGNEQYF
size: .; V: TRBV18; CDR3: CASSPYSTSGGFGTQYF
size: .; V: TRBV6-1; CDR3: CASSDRGYQETQYF
size: .; V: TRBV7-9; CDR3: CASSLAWQNTEAFF
size: .; V: TRBV25-1; CDR3: CASSSVPGQSYEQYF
size: once; V: TRBV4-1; CDR3: CASSQDSQGGTEAFF
size: .; V: TRBV18; CDR3: CASSPTGLGSGANVLTF
size: .; V: TRBV30; CDR3: CAWKRTGTSGNTIYF
size: .; V: TRBV4-1; CDR3: CASSQDLPGPYGYTF
size: .; V: TRBV13; CDR3: CASSPRGDRADGYTF
size: .; V: TRBV11-2; CDR3: CASSLAYQGRGETQYF
size: .; V: TRBV6-5; CDR3: CASSYRTGTDYGYTF
size: .; V: TRBV19; CDR3: CASSSLPGQGYNEQFF
size: .; V: TRBV5-1; CDR3: CASSPDPEGSYEQYF
size: .; V: TRBV7-9; CDR3: CASSPRQGAANTEAFF
size: few; V: TRBV6-5; CDR3: CASGNREDGYTF
size: .; V: TRBV10-3; CDR3: CAIRKTGDYGYTF
size: .; V: TRBV9; CDR3: CASRRDRDGYTF
size: few; V: TRBV19; CDR3: CASSAGRDRRDEKLFF
size: few; V: TRBV11-2; CDR3: CASSVTGQGGAFF
size: .; V: TRBV29-1; CDR3: CSVEIGRGNQPQHF
size: .; V: TRBV4-1; CDR3: CASSQDGQGSYEQYF
size: .; V: TRBV27; CDR3: CASSPRIRVGGYTF
size: .; V: TRBV9; CDR3: CASSSHGDRFLYEQYF
size: .; V: TRBV30; CDR3: CASRDSNNEQFF
size: .; V: TRBV9; CDR3: CASSASPGTGNTIYF